These 9 T cell receptor beta chains were all obtained from the same sample, sequenced in a study of blood T cell repertoires in COVID-19. The protocol was immunoSEQ multiplex PCR, while the TCRdb copy is restricted to in-frame clones and leaves out a portion. Of 340,000 or so clones listed, around 88% are singletons. Sample: peripheral blood. The origin of the receptors is a man aged 25 to 45 with active or convalescent COVID-19.

This chain uses TRBV6-4 with TRBJ1-2; D is undetermined. The CDR3 is made up of 15 amino acids. The germline CDR1 and CDR2 sequences are MRHNA and SNTAGT. Trimming pared 5 bases from V and 5 bases from J, leaving 18 bases between. The CDR3 DNA reads TGTGCCAGCAGTCCCATGGGGAGGGCTTCTTATGGCTACACCTTC. The encoded protein is CASSPMGRASYGYTF.

The chain uses TRBV2 and TRBJ2-5; TRBD1 agrees at 8 bases. Trimming at V came to 8 bases and at J to 4 bases, leaving 21 bases not matched to a gene. The germline V gene has CDR1 SNHLY and CDR2 FYNNEI. The CDR3 is 18 amino acids. The CDR3 spells CASGGSKTGVRSRETQYF. The CDR3 DNA sequence: TGTGCCAGCGGGGGCTCAAAGACAGGGGTTCGATCACGAGAGACCCAGTACTTC.

The V and J genes are TRBV7-9 and TRBJ1-1, with 7 bases matching TRBD1. Unmatched junction bases numbered 7, after V lost 4 bases and J lost 5 bases. This CDR3 has 14 residues. The V gene's germline CDR1 is SEHNR and CDR2 FQNEAQ (reference sequence). CDR3 DNA: TGTGCCAGCAGCTCGCGACAGGGAAGGACTGAAGCTTTCTTT. This gives the protein CASSSRQGRTEAFF.

This rearrangement joins TRBV5-1 to TRBJ2-7; maybe TRBD2 (5 bases). V dropped 2 bases and J dropped 4 bases, with 16 bases sitting between them. The CDR3 contains 15 residues. Germline assignment: CDR1 SGHRS and CDR2 YFSETQ. In nucleotides, the CDR3 is TGCGCCAGCAGCTTAAGGACCGGGATGAATTACGAGCAGTACTTC. Translation gives CASSLRTGMNYEQYF. The entire variable domain, with the rest obtained from reference TRBV5-1 and TRBJ2-7, is as follows: KAGVTQTPRYLIKTRGQQVTLSCSPISGHRSVSWYQQTPGQGLQFLFEYFSETQRNKGNFPGRFSGRQFSNSRSEMNVSTLELGDSALYLCASSLRTGMNYEQYFGPGTRLTVT.

This clone was seen just once. The J gene is TRBJ2-2, the V gene TRBV9, with 12 bases aligning to TRBD2. The V gene's germline CDR1 is SGDLS and CDR2 YYNGEE. This CDR3 has 16 amino acids. The V and J ends lost 3 bases and 4 bases, in that order; junction bases with no gene match: 4. The CDR3 DNA is TGTGCCAGCAGCGCCGCTAGCGGGGGGGGCACCGGGGAGCTGTTTTTT. Its protein is CASSAASGGGTGELFF.

This clone has a handful of counts. The V call is TRBV25-1, the J call TRBJ2-2; 7 bases agree with TRBD1. CDR1 and CDR2 (germline): MGHDK, SYGVNS. The CDR3 has 14 residues. The junction had 1 base not matched to a gene; V was cut back by 3 bases and J by 3 bases. CDR3: CASSDGQDTGELFF. In DNA form, the CDR3 reads TGTGCCAGCAGTGACGGACAGGACACCGGGGAGCTGTTTTTT.

V usage is TRBV7-6 and J usage is TRBJ1-5; tentative D call: TRBD1 (5 bases). Germline loops: CDR1 SGHVS, CDR2 FNYEAQ. The CDR3 contains 15 residues. Trimming took 1 base from V and 5 from J, leaving 12 bases between them. In nucleotides, the CDR3 is TGTGCCAGCAGCTTAGATTTGGGGCCCGATCAGCCCCAGCATTTT. Amino acid sequence: CASSLDLGPDQPQHF.

The rearrangement uses TRBV30 and TRBJ2-2; the D gene is possibly TRBD2 (6 bases). Germline loops: CDR1 GTSNPN, CDR2 SVGIG (reference sequence). The CDR3 is made up of 14 amino acids. V lost 0 bases to trimming and J lost 10 bases, with 15 bases between them. This CDR3 is CAWSVPRGSEELFF. Written as DNA, the CDR3 is TGTGCCTGGAGTGTACCCCGGGGGAGTGAGGAGCTGTTTTTT.

This clone was observed a single time. The rearrangement uses TRBV20-1 and TRBJ1-2, with D perhaps TRBD1 (5 bases). V was clipped by 3 bases and J by 4 bases, with 12 bases between them. The V gene's germline CDR1 is DFQATT and CDR2 SNEGSKA (reference sequence). This CDR3 comprises 13 residues. The CDR3 DNA reads TGCAGTGCTAGTCCGGGGGAGGGCTATGGCTACACCTTC. Translation gives CSASPGEGYGYTF.